This is a list of T cell receptor beta chains from one sample in a study of T cells expressing NK-cell markers. From the 5' RACE reads, TCRdb lists one entry per CDR3 protein and no DNA. The sample holds 350,000 to 450,000 distinct CDR3 sequences. Sequenced material: blood T cells: a sorted CD56 or NKG2C T cell subset, CD4+ or CD8+ T cells, or bulk PBMC T cells (not recorded which). Every receptor here comes from a man aged 18-69 years in good health. Both conserved end residues are part of each CDR3.

len	v_gene	j_gene	CDR3aa
14	TRBV28	TRBJ2-5	CASSFAGYQETQYF
15	TRBV2	TRBJ1-1	CASFFMKLTDTEAFF
13	TRBV27	TRBJ2-7	CASSINRDHEQYF
15	TRBV9	TRBJ1-4	CASSLQQGAGEKLFF
18	TRBV11-1	TRBJ1-4	CASSDTTGQTATNEKLFF
14	TRBV7-6	TRBJ1-5	CASSLSSNNQPQHF
13	TRBV7-8	TRBJ2-2	CASSLRRGGELFF
15	TRBV5-1	TRBJ2-1	CASSLFRQGSDEQFF
14	TRBV5-1	TRBJ2-5	CASSAGTTSKTQYF
16	TRBV30	TRBJ1-2	CAWSTHQGRVNYGYTF
17	TRBV7-2	TRBJ2-2	CASSLAVAGVNTGELFF
13	TRBV2	TRBJ1-5	CASSERETQPQHF
15	TRBV20-1	TRBJ2-5	CSAREGSISFETQYF
17	TRBV5-1	TRBJ2-2	CASSLGLAGRVTGELFF
18	TRBV3-1	TRBJ2-6	CASSQDPPGSTGANVLTF
15	TRBV7-9	TRBJ1-2	CASEAWPGKKGGYTF
13	TRBV12-3/TRBV12-4	TRBJ1-2	CASSLDRSSGYTF
13	TRBV12-3/TRBV12-4	TRBJ1-1	CASTGTENTEAFF
15	TRBV14	TRBJ2-7	CASSRPGQGAWEQYF
15	TRBV11-2	TRBJ2-3	CASTLTSSVGDTQYF
15	TRBV24-1	TRBJ2-5	CATSPGQGAGETQYF
17	TRBV21-1	TRBJ2-5	CASSKVRVGRGKETQYF
15	TRBV5-1	TRBJ2-2	CASSLTTPYTGELFF
16	TRBV19	TRBJ2-7	CASNPEGGGISYEQYF
16	TRBV2	TRBJ1-2	CASSQDYAGRAAGYTF
12	TRBV24-1	TRBJ2-1	CATGTGTDEQFF
19	TRBV12-3/TRBV12-4	TRBJ2-3	CASSGQDRGSGWSTDTQYF
15	TRBV21-1	TRBJ2-1	CASSKAGGRSGEQFF
13	TRBV6-2/TRBV6-3	TRBJ2-2	CASSDRATGELFF
16	TRBV28	TRBJ2-7	CASSHRQGTVSYEQYF
15	TRBV25-1	TRBJ1-4	CASSGDRGSFEKLFF
16	TRBV7-9	TRBJ1-6	CASSLRGRSGNSPLHF
15	TRBV12-5	TRBJ2-5	CASGLIRVSGETQYF
15	TRBV6-5	TRBJ1-6	CASSYRAGDNSPLHF
16	TRBV7-6	TRBJ2-1	CASSSGQGTGYNEQFF
15	TRBV6-2/TRBV6-3	TRBJ1-1	CASTYRPAGNTEAFF
15	TRBV28	TRBJ2-5	CASSLSLGLRETQYF
13	TRBV5-5	TRBJ2-1	CASKPIPGGEQFF
15	TRBV20-1	TRBJ2-3	CSFTGPNYATDTQYF
15	TRBV4-2	TRBJ1-1	CASSQGQAGTTEAFF
16	TRBV28	TRBJ2-3	CASSYHKLGVTDTQYF
14	TRBV27	TRBJ2-7	CASSLQQGPYEQYF
16	TRBV5-1	TRBJ2-1	CASSLVGAGRHNEQFF
14	TRBV6-1	TRBJ1-6	CASRDRENNSPLHF
15	TRBV7-3	TRBJ2-2	CASSSGPKNTGELFF
17	TRBV18	TRBJ2-6	CASSPGTDFSGANVLTF
13	TRBV3-1	TRBJ1-1	CASSQSEGRGTFF